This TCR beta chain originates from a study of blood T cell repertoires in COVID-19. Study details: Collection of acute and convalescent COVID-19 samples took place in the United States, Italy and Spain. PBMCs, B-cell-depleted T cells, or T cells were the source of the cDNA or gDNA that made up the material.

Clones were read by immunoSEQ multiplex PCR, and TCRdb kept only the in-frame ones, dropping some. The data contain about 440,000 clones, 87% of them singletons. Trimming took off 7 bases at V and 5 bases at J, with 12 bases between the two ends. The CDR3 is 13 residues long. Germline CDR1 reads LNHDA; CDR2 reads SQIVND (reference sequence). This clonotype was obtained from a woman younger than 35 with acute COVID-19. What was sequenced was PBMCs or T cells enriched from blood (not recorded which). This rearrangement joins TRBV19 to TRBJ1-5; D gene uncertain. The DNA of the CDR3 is TGTGCCAGTACCAAGGGAGGTCATCAGCCCCAGCATTTT. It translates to CASTKGGHQPQHF.